One sample yielded the 22 T cell receptor beta chains listed below, sequenced in a study of spatial heterogeneity in lung cancer. Time point given: sample taken at primary tumor resection. Frozen PBMC, nontumor lung or tumor provided whole RNA, which was sequenced unsorted. TCRdb used MiXCR to reprocess the 5' RACE reads, holding one entry per CDR3 protein. The sample has about 45,000 distinct CDR3 sequences, approximately 12% seen once. Specimen: PBMCs, collected at surgery. The origin of the receptors is a female donor with early-stage non-small cell lung cancer.

V usage is TRBV5-1 and J usage is TRBJ2-5; 7 nucleotides line up with TRBD2. J lost 1 base, V lost 4 bases, and 4 bases had no gene match. This CDR3 is 14 amino acids long. Germline values: CDR1 SGHRS, CDR2 YFSETQ. CDR3 DNA sequence: TGCGCCAGCAGCATAGCGGGTCCCCAAGAGACCCAGTACTTC. Translating gives CASSIAGPQETQYF.

The rearrangement joins TRBV20-1 to TRBJ2-3; D is possibly TRBD1 (6 bases). V lost 3 bases, J lost 1 base, and 11 bases lay in between. This CDR3 has 14 residues. CDR1 is DFQATT, CDR2 SNEGSKA, per germline (reference sequence). This chain's CDR3 is CSASRGLGTDTQYF. The CDR3 coding sequence is TGCAGTGCTAGCAGGGGCCTTGGCACAGATACGCAGTATTTT.

This clonotype turned up a few times. This chain joins TRBV7-8 and TRBJ2-7; 9 positions match TRBD2. V shed 1 base and J 2 bases; nucleotides not matched to a gene: 0. Germline V gene data show CDR1 as SGHVS and CDR2 as FQNEAQ. The CDR3 loop spans 14 amino acids. CDR3 in DNA: TGTGCCAGCAGCTTAGGCGGGGGGGCCTACGAGCAGTACTTC. Protein: CASSLGGGAYEQYF.

This clonotype was seen many times. The chain joins TRBV6-1 to TRBJ1-5; D gene unclear. This CDR3 region has 12 residues. Trimming stripped 6 bases from V and 4 bases from J, with 7 bases between. Germline V gene data show CDR1 as MNHNS and CDR2 as SASEGT. Written as DNA, the CDR3 is TGTGCCAGCAGGAGGGCAAATCAGCCCCAGCATTTT. As protein: CASRRANQPQHF.

This clonotype occurred many times. The chain links TRBV28 to TRBJ2-2; TRBD1 matches 7 bases. Germline V gives CDR1 MDHEN, CDR2 SYDVKM. This CDR3 is built from 14 residues. V gave up 6 bases and J gave up 1 base; unmatched junction bases: 2. CDR3 coding DNA: TGTGCCAGCAGACGGACAGGGAACACCGGGGAGCTGTTTTTT. It yields the protein CASRRTGNTGELFF. Variable domain in full (rest from reference TRBV28 and TRBJ2-2): DVKVTQSSRYLVKRTGEKVFLECVQDMDHENMFWYRQDPGLGLRLIYFSYDVKMKEKGDIPEGYSVSREKKERFSLILESASTNQTSMYLCASRRTGNTGELFFGEGSRLTVL.

This clonotype came up a few times. CDR3 nucleotides: TGCAGTGCTAGCCGAACAGGGTCAACTAATGAAAAACTGTTTTTT. The encoded protein is CSASRTGSTNEKLFF. The J gene is TRBJ1-4, the V gene TRBV20-1; weak D call: TRBD1 (6 bases). This CDR3 has 15 residues. V dropped 3 bases and J dropped 0 bases, with 11 bases sitting between them. Per the germline V gene, CDR1 is DFQATT and CDR2 is SNEGSKA (reference sequence).

There are many counts of this clonotype. The chain has TRBV19 and TRBJ2-7, with 9 bases identical to TRBD1. Germline V gives CDR1 LNHDA, CDR2 SQIVND (reference sequence). The CDR3 is made up of 16 amino acids. V lost 5 bases, J lost 4 bases, and 12 bases stayed unmatched. The CDR3: CASSSAGTGREYEQYF. CDR3 DNA sequence: TGTGCCAGTAGTTCCGCCGGGACAGGGAGAGAGTACGAGCAGTACTTC.

The rearrangement links TRBV29-1 to TRBJ2-7, with 9 bases fitting TRBD1. Trimming removed 4 bases from V and 6 bases from J; junction bases left unmatched: 7. Germline V gives CDR1 SQVTM, CDR2 ANQGSEA. The CDR3 has 13 amino acids. CDR3 sequence: CSVGEQGASEQYF. The CDR3 coding sequence is TGCAGCGTTGGGGAACAGGGGGCGTCCGAGCAGTACTTC.

This chain connects TRBV12-3 or TRBV12-4 to TRBJ1-6; 7 bases are shared with TRBD1. The CDR3 totals 14 residues. V shed 3 bases and J 6 bases; nucleotides not matched to a gene: 2. This CDR3 is CASSLGQSNSPLHF. The DNA of the CDR3 is TGTGCCAGCAGTTTGGGACAGAGTAATTCACCCCTCCACTTT.

V usage is TRBV7-9 and J usage is TRBJ1-1, with 7 bases lining up with TRBD1. Trimming at V came to 1 base and at J to 5 bases, leaving 13 bases not matched to a gene. Per the germline V gene, CDR1 is SEHNR and CDR2 is FQNEAQ (reference sequence). The CDR3 loop spans 17 amino acids. The CDR3 DNA reads TGTGCCAGCAGCTTAGAAGGCCACAGGGGTGGCGGGACTGAAGCTTTCTTT. Its protein product is CASSLEGHRGGGTEAFF.

The chain has TRBV19 and TRBJ1-2; D is ambiguous. This CDR3 spans 15 amino acids. Germline V CDR1 and CDR2: LNHDA, SQIVND (reference sequence). V was clipped by 2 bases and J by 5 bases, with 15 bases between them. CDR3 sequence: CASSIMLLGAYGYTF. The CDR3 DNA is TGTGCCAGTAGTATAATGCTATTGGGAGCTTATGGCTACACCTTC.

This clonotype was observed at least ten times. The chain joins TRBV3-1 to TRBJ1-6, with D maybe TRBD1 (6 bases). Trimming took off 5 bases at V and 7 bases at J, with 12 bases between the two ends. From germline, CDR1 is LGHDT and CDR2 YNNKEL (reference sequence). The CDR3 runs to 14 residues. CDR3 protein: CASSNGQTNSPLHF. The CDR3 DNA is TGTGCCAGCAGCAACGGACAGACGAATTCACCCCTCCACTTT.

This clonotype showed up many times. The genes are TRBV12-3 or TRBV12-4 and TRBJ2-2, with TRBD2 as a possible D gene (6 bases). V was clipped by 6 bases and J by 5 bases, with 19 bases between them. CDR3 length: 16 amino acids. CDR3 loop: CASSPIAVMRTGELFF. The CDR3 nucleotides are TGTGCCAGCAGCCCTATAGCGGTTATGCGAACCGGGGAGCTGTTTTTT.

This chain joins TRBV13 and TRBJ2-1; D is perhaps TRBD1 (6 bases). Germline CDR1 is PRHDT and CDR2 is FYEKMQ (reference sequence). The germline V and J ends were trimmed by 1 base and 12 bases, with 16 bases remaining between them. There are 14 residues in the CDR3. The chain's CDR3 is CASSLVGQPKGQFF. CDR3 coding DNA: TGTGCCAGCAGCTTAGTAGGACAGCCTAAAGGGCAGTTCTTC.

This clonotype has more than one count but fewer than ten. This rearrangement joins TRBV4-3 to TRBJ1-5; D call uncertain. Trimming shortened V by 0 bases and J by 4 bases, and 4 bases separated the two germline ends. CDR1 and CDR2 (germline): LGHNA, YSLEER. This CDR3 is built from 13 residues. The CDR3 DNA sequence: TGCGCCAGCAGCCAAGACTTAAATCAGCCCCAGCATTTT. This sequence encodes CASSQDLNQPQHF.

The chain links TRBV7-9 to TRBJ2-7; 9 bases fit TRBD1. V shed 2 bases, J shed 3 bases, and the junction held 5 bases outside the gene matches. The CDR3 consists of 15 residues. The germline gives CDR1 SEHNR, CDR2 FQNEAQ (reference sequence). The CDR3: CASSLNVGQGYEQYF. The CDR3 DNA sequence: TGTGCCAGCAGCTTAAACGTGGGACAGGGCTACGAGCAGTACTTC.

This sequence joins TRBV7-9 and TRBJ2-5; D is ambiguous. Germline CDR1 is SEHNR and CDR2 is FQNEAQ (reference sequence). The CDR3 runs 13 residues. With 5 bases removed from V and 3 bases from J, the gap between germline ends came to 10 bases. The DNA of the CDR3 is TGTGCCAGCAGCCCCACCCTAAAAGAGACCCAGTACTTC. Translation: CASSPTLKETQYF.

This clonotype was seen more than once but under ten times. The chain has TRBV27 and TRBJ2-7; D may be TRBD1 or TRBD2 (5 bases each). CDR1 and CDR2 from the germline V gene are MNHEY and SMNVEV (reference sequence). The CDR3 sequence is 14 residues long. Trimming shortened V by 2 bases and J by 3 bases, and 11 bases separated the two germline ends. The CDR3 nucleotides are TGTGCCAGCAGTTTAGAGGGGTATAACTACGAGCAGTACTTC. It codes for CASSLEGYNYEQYF.

The V gene is TRBV27, the J gene TRBJ2-1; no reliable D call. Between the trimmed V and J ends, which lost 7 bases and 10 bases, there was a span of 11 bases. The germline V gene has CDR1 MNHEY and CDR2 SMNVEV (reference sequence). This CDR3 has 11 residues. In DNA, the CDR3 is TGTGCCAGCAATTCGCGGACGGAGCAGTTCTTC. Translated, it gives CASNSRTEQFF.

This clonotype showed up many times. This chain connects TRBV7-9 to TRBJ2-2; D may be TRBD2 (6 bases). The CDR3 has 11 amino acids. CDR1 is SEHNR and CDR2 is FQNEAQ in the germline V gene (reference sequence). The V end was cut by 11 bases, the J end by 4 bases, with 8 bases between. The CDR3 sequence is CAGGVTGELFF. The CDR3, as DNA: TGTGCCGGCGGGGTCACCGGGGAGCTGTTTTTT.

The V call is TRBV2, the J call TRBJ2-6, with TRBD1 as a possible D gene (5 bases). Germline V gene sequence: CDR1 SNHLY, CDR2 FYNNEI. Trimming took off 4 bases at V and 4 bases at J, with 11 bases between the two ends. The CDR3 consists of 15 residues. CDR3 DNA: TGTGCCAGCAGTGCCCAGGGTTCCGGGGCCAACGTCCTGACTTTC. This gives the protein CASSAQGSGANVLTF.

Points on this clonotype: A read error may produce the germline difference seen at one junction end. The chain couples TRBV6-4 to TRBJ1-5; 8 bases agree with TRBD1. The germline V gene has CDR1 MRHNA and CDR2 SNTAGT. This CDR3 is built from 11 residues. In DNA form, the CDR3 reads TGTGCCAGCAGTTGCGACAGGGGAGGCCGATTT. Amino acids: CASSCDRGGRF.